A selection of T cell receptor beta chains follows, all from one sample in a study of vaccination effects on CD4 cells after COVID-19. Antigens of these TCRs are unknown. The assay was immunoSEQ multiplex PCR, and TCRdb's table has in-frame clones only and misses some. The table has tens of thousands of clones, 77% seen once. This specimen consisted of CD4+ T cells from PBMCs cultured with HCoV-NL63 spike peptides, obtained before COVID-19 vaccination. These receptors came from a human donor who had a prior SARS-CoV-2 infection. The CDR3 runs from the conserved cysteine through the conserved F or W. Fields, in order: CDR3 protein, clone size, V gene. Expanded clones are given a class, and other clones once, few, many or no size at all.

CASAPRTGYAYEQYF | few | TRBV12-5
CASSISLTREKLFF | - | TRBV19
CATSNRVNTEAFF | - | TRBV15
CASRQTGGWTEAFF | once | TRBV2
CASSGPSLKTQYF | - | TRBV2
CASSEVPGVDTQYF | once | TRBV6-1
CAISAGAVSSSEAFF | - | TRBV10-3
CASSPGGDSPEAFF | - | TRBV11-3
CATSDLGTGRGNEQFF | - | TRBV24-1
CASSVGRIANYGYTF | - | TRBV27
CASSQVFPKSLPGEREGETQYF | once | TRBV3-1/TRBV3-2
CSATVLNTIYF | - | TRBV20-1
CASSEGTGGRYEQYF | once | TRBV2
CATSRGAGGVGGYTF | - | TRBV15
CASSLDRATNEKLFF | - | TRBV4-2
CASSVDQGVYNEQFF | - | TRBV9
CASSSTGEGKNIQYF | - | TRBV28
CAWRPTQGLLSYNEQFF | few | TRBV30
CASSVWTDSPLHF | - | TRBV19
CASSPAPGQGPYYYEQYF | - | TRBV5-5
CASSLDRVGGDTQYF | few | TRBV11-2
CASSEAWLIGRGSTDTQYF | - | TRBV2
CASSPLRPAGAIEQFF | - | TRBV18
CASSNTGDNEQFF | - | TRBV3-1/TRBV3-2
CASSASSGSINEQYF | - | TRBV18
CASRGPVQLGGEQFF | - | TRBV6-5
CASSRKPQETQYF | - | TRBV12-3/TRBV12-4
CASSPGDFGGELFF | - | TRBV7-2
CASRFSRNTGELFF | few | TRBV27
CASSLEAGDTRKAFF | - | TRBV11-3
CASSESGQGREKLFF | - | TRBV25-1
CASSGRLGLAGDSGANVLTF | - | TRBV7-8
CASGKVRDSPLHF | - | TRBV19
CASSLGRQYF | few | TRBV7-9
CASSYSIGYGYTF | - | TRBV6-5
CASSLGPAKLTTGELFF | - | TRBV5-1
CASSSDVRGGGTGELFF | - | TRBV4-1
CASSFTSGSLSYEQYF | - | TRBV28
CASRKTGDDGELFF | - | TRBV6-5
CASSPTWAGGRFGFREQFF | - | TRBV7-2
CASSFSSTVGETQYF | - | TRBV5-5
CASSPRAGGFWYEQYF | few | TRBV12-5
CASSPGASSNEQFF | - | TRBV18
CASSLVVRGEQFF | - | TRBV7-2
CASMGVRDNEQFF | - | TRBV2
CAWSYAGGEDLGYTF | once | TRBV30
CASSLHSAYEQYF | - | TRBV7-2
CATSEPIQGYTQYF | - | TRBV24-1
CASSLRAGTSFYEQFF | - | TRBV5-6
CASSLVAGAPDEQYF | - | TRBV5-4
CASKTKDNEQFF | - | TRBV27
CSASRRGDTQYF | - | TRBV20-1
CSQRAPGADTQYF | - | TRBV29-1
CASPRRDEQFF | - | TRBV11-3
CASSYRTSGRIVGETQYF | - | TRBV5-1